A single sample is the source of the 7 T cell receptor beta chains below, sequenced in a study of CXCR3-negative and CXCR3-positive naive CD8 T cells. It was by 5' RACE with UMI labels that the TRB cDNA libraries were prepared. TCRdb re-called the 5' RACE reads; one entry per CDR3 protein, DNA not given. The table lists approximately 45,000 distinct CDR3 sequences. Sequencing was performed on memory CD8+ T cells from blood. The receptors shown here come from a human donor in good health. Some clones in this sample may be carry-over from other donors' samples.

V gene TRBV10-3 combines with J gene TRBJ2-2; TCRdb lists TRBD1, though no DNA is available to test this call. Germline CDR1 reads ENHRY; CDR2 reads SYGVKD. There are 15 residues in the CDR3. CDR3 in amino acids: CAISDPGENTGELFF.

The chain combines TRBV9 with TRBJ2-1. In germline, CDR1 is SGDLS, CDR2 YYNGEE. This CDR3 spans 14 amino acids. The CDR3 sequence is CASSVTVLQDEQFF. Based on the CDR3 plus reference TRBV9 and TRBJ2-1, the full variable domain is DSGVTQTPKHLITATGQRVTLRCSPRSGDLSVYWYQQSLDQGLQFLIQYYNGEERAKGNILERFSAQQFPDLHSELNLSSLELGDSALYFCASSVTVLQDEQFFGPGTRLTVL.

The genes are TRBV28 and TRBJ1-4. CDR3 length equals 16 residues. In germline, CDR1 is MDHEN, CDR2 SYDVKM. The CDR3 region is CASSLSIGSLSEKLFF.

The rearrangement uses TRBV29-1 and TRBJ2-7; TCRdb's D call, TRBD1, is unchecked because there is no DNA. The length of the CDR3 is 13 residues. Germline V gives CDR1 SQVTM, CDR2 ANQGSEA. CDR3 region: CSVQTGSGYEQYF.

This rearrangement joins TRBV29-1 to TRBJ2-5; TCRdb selects TRBD2, and the lack of DNA leaves this call unchecked. Germline V CDR1 and CDR2: SQVTM, ANQGSEA. The CDR3 is 16 residues long. The CDR3 region is CSVEDWSAGEQETQYF.

This chain connects TRBV29-1 to TRBJ2-3; the D gene TCRdb calls, TRBD2, cannot be checked with no DNA. Per the germline V gene, CDR1 is SQVTM and CDR2 is ANQGSEA. The CDR3 length is 13 residues. The CDR3: CSGYGGATDTQYF.

This chain connects TRBV6-2 or TRBV6-3 to TRBJ2-2; lacking DNA, the TRBD1 call made by TCRdb goes unchecked. Germline CDR1 and CDR2: MNHEY and SVGEGT. The CDR3 spans 14 residues. CDR3 sequence reads: CASSSGTGSGELFF.